The 15 T cell receptor beta chains below were found in one sample sequenced in a study of blood T cells in healthy people across ages. A second PCR of about 6 to 11 cycles used a sample-barcoded 5' primer and a J-beta primer mix. TCRdb processed the 5' RACE reads anew with MiXCR; each CDR3 protein has one entry. Of about 580,000 distinct CDR3 sequences listed, roughly 48% are singletons. Sequencing was performed on blood. The source is a man older than 75 in good health.

Only a few counts were recorded for this clonotype. The chain uses TRBV6-1 and TRBJ1-4, with 12 positions matching TRBD1. Germline CDR1 and CDR2: MNHNS and SASEGT. The V gene end was trimmed by 4 bases and the J gene end by 4 bases; junction bases not matched to a gene: 7. This CDR3 is built from 17 residues. Written as DNA, the CDR3 is TGTGCCAGCAGTGGGGGACAGGGGGCCGGGATTAATGAAAAACTGTTTTTT. Translated, it gives CASSGGQGAGINEKLFF.

The chain carries TRBV4-1 and TRBJ1-2; D is uncertain. From germline, CDR1 is MGHRA and CDR2 YSYEKL. V lost 0 bases, J lost 4 bases, and 12 bases lay in between. The CDR3 has 15 amino acids. Here the CDR3 reads CASSQEPGLGYGYTF. CDR3 nucleotides: TGCGCCAGCAGCCAAGAACCTGGGTTGGGCTATGGCTACACCTTC.

The chain uses TRBV20-1 and TRBJ2-1; a possible D gene is TRBD2 (6 bases). The ends were cut back, 5 bases at V and 7 bases at J, with 15 bases in the middle. Per the germline V gene, CDR1 is DFQATT and CDR2 is SNEGSKA (reference sequence). The CDR3 covers 13 residues. The CDR3, as DNA: TGCAGTGCTCGGCGGGGCGGACGGAATGAGCAGTTCTTC. Amino acids: CSARRGGRNEQFF.

The chain links TRBV6-5 to TRBJ1-5; 9 bases are a match to TRBD1. V shed 6 bases, J shed 0 bases, and the junction held 6 bases outside the gene matches. The germline V gene encodes CDR1 MNHEY and CDR2 SVGAGI. This CDR3 spans 16 amino acids. The CDR3 region is CASRLDRGNSNQPQHF. In DNA form, the CDR3 reads TGTGCCAGCAGACTCGACAGGGGGAATAGCAATCAGCCCCAGCATTTT.

This clonotype was detected a few times. V is TRBV20-1 and J is TRBJ2-7, with TRBD2 matching 11 bases. The CDR3 sequence is 16 residues long. V gave up 4 bases and J gave up 0 bases; unmatched junction bases: 8. Germline lookup yields CDR1 DFQATT and CDR2 SNEGSKA (reference sequence). The CDR3: CSATWTSGQASYEQYF. As DNA, the CDR3 is TGCAGTGCTACCTGGACTAGCGGGCAAGCCTCCTACGAGCAGTACTTC.

With respect to this clonotype: Relative to the germline gene, one junction end is altered; a read error may explain this. The gene calls are TRBV6-5 and TRBJ1-2, with 7 positions matching TRBD1. The CDR3 is 14 residues long. In germline, CDR1 is MNHEY, CDR2 SVGAGI. The CDR3 loop is CASTDRAANYGNTF. Written as DNA, the CDR3 is TGTGCCAGCACTGACAGGGCTGCTAACTATGGCAACACCTTC.

The gene calls are TRBV29-1 and TRBJ1-2; perhaps TRBD1 as D (5 bases). The germline V and J ends were trimmed by 6 bases and 8 bases, with 16 bases remaining between them. CDR1 is SQVTM and CDR2 is ANQGSEA in the germline V gene. This CDR3 spans 12 amino acids. The CDR3 DNA reads as TGCAGCGTCGGGGGGGGACGAGGCGGCTACACCTTC. This codes for CSVGGGRGGYTF.

This chain connects TRBV20-1 to TRBJ2-4, with D perhaps given as TRBD1 or TRBD2 (5 bases each). The DNA end favors TRBJ2-7, so the J call may be wrong. This CDR3 is built from 16 residues. Germline CDR1 and CDR2: DFQATT and SNEGSKA (reference sequence). The CDR3 nucleotides read TGCAGTGCTAGATCCTCTAGAGGGGATCCGACCTACGAGCAGTACTTC. Translating it yields CSARSSRGDPTYEQYF.

This clonotype was seen a handful of times. CDR3 residues: CASSPLRTHNEQFF. CDR3 DNA sequence: TGTGCCAGCAGTCCCCTCAGGACCCACAATGAGCAGTTCTTC. The rearrangement uses TRBV12-3 or TRBV12-4 and TRBJ2-1; D unresolved. The CDR3 spans 14 residues. Trimming pared 5 bases from V and 5 bases from J, leaving 13 bases between.

The chain uses TRBV5-1 and TRBJ2-1; 8 bases fit TRBD2. TRBJ2-7 explains the end of the DNA better; the J call may be wrong. Germline V gene lookup returns CDR1 SGHRS and CDR2 YFSETQ. The CDR3 sequence is 18 residues long. The CDR3, as DNA: TGCGCCAGCAGCTTGGGCAGTAGCGGGACGAGCTCCTACAATGAGCAGTACTTC. Amino acids: CASSLGSSGTSSYNEQYF.

This clonotype was recorded only once. The chain joins TRBV29-1 to TRBJ1-1; D is uncertain. Trimming pared 8 bases from V and 2 bases from J, leaving 12 bases between. Germline lookup yields CDR1 SQVTM and CDR2 ANQGSEA. The CDR3 length is 12 residues. The CDR3 nucleotides read TGCAGCATTGGAGGGCTTAACACTGAAGCTTTCTTT. As protein: CSIGGLNTEAFF.

This sequence joins TRBV4-1 and TRBJ1-5, with D possibly matching TRBD1 (5 bases). The germline V gene encodes CDR1 MGHRA and CDR2 YSYEKL. This CDR3 is 14 amino acids long. The V end was cut by 4 bases, the J end by 2 bases, with 9 bases between. CDR3 amino acids: CASSRDPGNQPQHF. CDR3 DNA: TGCGCCAGCAGCCGGGACCCCGGCAATCAGCCCCAGCATTTT.

This clonotype was recorded once. J is TRBJ2-4 and V is TRBV27; D is perhaps TRBD2 (6 bases). Near its end, the DNA agrees better with TRBJ2-7, so the J call may be wrong. Germline V gene data show CDR1 as MNHEY and CDR2 as SMNVEV (reference sequence). The CDR3 is 15 residues long. The CDR3 here is CASSTRGLGMYEQYF. In nucleotides, the CDR3 is TGTGCCAGCAGCACCCGGGGACTTGGTATGTACGAGCAGTACTTC.

The chain links TRBV4-2 to TRBJ1-5, with a tentative D call TRBD1 (5 bases). Germline-derived CDR1 and CDR2 are LGHNA and YNFKEQ. Trimming took 0 bases from V and 3 from J, leaving 6 bases between them. There are 14 residues in the CDR3. The CDR3 nucleotides are TGTGCCAGCAGCCAAGACGGGACCAATCAGCCCCAGCATTTT. Encoded protein: CASSQDGTNQPQHF.

About this clonotype itself: An end of the junction does not agree with germline; a read error may underlie this. The chain combines TRBV20-1 with TRBJ2-1; 13 nucleotides align to TRBD2. This CDR3 has 14 amino acids. Germline V lookup: CDR1 DFQATT, CDR2 SNEGSKA (reference sequence). CDR3 region: CSAKLAGGYNEHFF. The CDR3 DNA sequence: TGCAGTGCTAAACTAGCGGGAGGGTACAATGAGCATTTCTTC.